Included here is one T cell receptor (beta chain) sequence, with context. The antigen is undetermined. TCRdb's table, derived via immunoSEQ multiplex PCR, lists solely in-frame clones and lacks some. The sample carries approximately 70,000 clones, approximately 87% recorded once. This CDR3 contains 15 residues. The germline CDR1 and CDR2 sequences are SGHRS and YFSETQ. J was trimmed by 0 bases and V by 4 bases; bases with no gene match: 1. These data belong to a study of T cells in localized non-small cell lung cancer. Study conclusions and caveats: Sequencing involved a lone tumor region, leaving heterogeneity possible. Higher T cell density in the blood was associated with longer overall survival, whereas higher adjacent-lung clonality associated with shorter survival. For the top 100 tumor clones, a median approximately 59 also appeared in adjacent lung. Clonality of T cells reached its maximum in uninvolved adjacent lung, surpassing tumor.

This sequence originates from a male donor older than 55 with stage III squamous cell lung carcinoma. The chain carries TRBV5-1 and TRBJ2-3; 11 bases are shared with TRBD2. Sequencing used peripheral blood, obtained before any cancer treatment. CDR3 in amino acids: CASSIAGGSTDTQYF. DNA for the CDR3: TGCGCCAGCAGCATAGCGGGGGGGAGCACAGATACGCAGTATTTT.